This T cell receptor (beta chain) was obtained from a study of T cells in Graves' hyperthyroidism and ophthalmopathy. The investigators amplified TCR beta CDR3 regions from RNA transcripts. RT-PCR in the first round (using the HTBI primer set) targeted the TCR CDR3. TCRdb re-analysed the multiplex PCR reads in MiXCR, keeping a single row per CDR3 protein. The data show 400,000 or so distinct CDR3 sequences, about 16% seen once. Inclusion characteristics of ophthalmopathy patients comprised a Clinical Activity Score of at least 3, a NOSPECS grade of at least 4, and duration under 3 months. PBMCs were obtained from approximately 9.2 ml fresh peripheral blood. CDR3 length: 16 amino acids. Losses at the gene ends were 8 bases for V and 0 bases for J; bases not matched to a gene: 12. Germline V gives CDR1 LNHDA, CDR2 SQIVND (reference sequence). Points on this clonotype: Antigen: not known.

Study conclusions and caveats: Among clonotypes expanded in thyroid above 0.001, most were also found in blood. Ophthalmopathy was model-predicted a median approximately six months pre-onset.

The chain couples TRBV19 to TRBJ2-5; TRBD2 agrees at 7 bases. This receptor was identified in a woman aged 60 to 75 with Graves' ophthalmopathy. The sample was blood. CDR3 loop: CASGPRLAWDQETQYF. The CDR3 DNA reads as TGTGCCAGTGGTCCCCGACTAGCATGGGACCAAGAGACCCAGTACTTC.